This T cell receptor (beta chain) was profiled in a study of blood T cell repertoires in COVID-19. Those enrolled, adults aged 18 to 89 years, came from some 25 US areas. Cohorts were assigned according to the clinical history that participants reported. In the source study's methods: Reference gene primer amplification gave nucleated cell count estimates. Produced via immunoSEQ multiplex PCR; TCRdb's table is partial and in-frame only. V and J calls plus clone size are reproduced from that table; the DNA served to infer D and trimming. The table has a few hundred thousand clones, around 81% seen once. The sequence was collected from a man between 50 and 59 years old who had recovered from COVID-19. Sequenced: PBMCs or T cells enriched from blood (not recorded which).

Written as DNA, the CDR3 is TGTGCCAGCAGGGGACAGCGAAGGAACACCGGGGAGCTGTTTTTT. It translates to CASRGQRRNTGELFF. The chain couples TRBV3-1 (or the pseudogene TRBV3-2) to TRBJ2-2, with 7 bases aligning to TRBD1. The germline CDR1 and CDR2 sequences are LGHDT and YNNKEL (reference sequence). With 6 bases clipped from V and 1 base from J, the junction kept 5 bases outside the gene matches. There are 15 residues in the CDR3.